The rows below give T cell receptor beta chains drawn from one sample of a study of blood T cells in healthy people across ages. Each CDR3 protein is one row after TCRdb ran MiXCR on the 5' RACE reads. The sample shows some 1.5 million distinct CDR3 sequences, about 45% of them seen only once. The sample was blood. The receptor set was obtained from a woman younger than 35 in good health. Each CDR3 is given with its conserved first and last residue. Fields, in order: V gene, D gene, J gene, CDR3 length, clone size, CDR3 DNA, CDR3 protein. The D gene is left open where the match is weak. Clone size is stated in some rows and not others, as once, few, many or a class when expanded.

v_gene: TRBV4-1
d_gene: NA
j_gene: TRBJ1-5
len: 16
abundance: NA
CDR3nt: TGCGCCAGCAGCCAAACCGGGACGGATAGCAATCAGCCCCAGCATTTT
CDR3aa: CASSQTGTDSNQPQHF

v_gene: TRBV29-1
d_gene: NA
j_gene: TRBJ1-4
len: 13
abundance: NA
CDR3nt: TGCAGCGTTGAAGATGCAGGGAGGGAAAAACTGTTTTTT
CDR3aa: CSVEDAGREKLFF

v_gene: TRBV10-3
d_gene: NA
j_gene: TRBJ1-1
len: 13
abundance: NA
CDR3nt: TGTGCCATCAGTGATACAGGGCATATGGTAGCTTTCTTT
CDR3aa: CAISDTGHMVAFF

v_gene: TRBV3-1
d_gene: NA
j_gene: TRBJ1-2
len: 14
abundance: NA
CDR3nt: TGTGCCAGCAGCCGACAAGATCCAAACTATGGCTACACCTTC
CDR3aa: CASSRQDPNYGYTF

v_gene: TRBV7-9
d_gene: NA
j_gene: TRBJ1-1
len: 15
abundance: few
CDR3nt: TGTGCCAGCAGCTCGGGGGGGGATTTTGACACTGAAGCTTTCTTT
CDR3aa: CASSSGGDFDTEAFF

v_gene: TRBV12-3/TRBV12-4
d_gene: NA
j_gene: TRBJ2-3
len: 16
abundance: NA
CDR3nt: TGTGCCAGCAGTTTAAATCCCGCTAGCGTTACAGATACGCAGTATTTT
CDR3aa: CASSLNPASVTDTQYF

v_gene: TRBV4-3
d_gene: TRBD1
j_gene: TRBJ2-5
len: 16
abundance: NA
CDR3nt: TGCGCCAGCAACCAATTGTTCGGGACAGGGTCGAATGAGCAGTACTTC
CDR3aa: CASNQLFGTGSNEQYF

v_gene: TRBV20-1
d_gene: NA
j_gene: TRBJ2-3
len: 10
abundance: NA
CDR3nt: TGCAGTGCGGAGAAGGTGACGCAGTATTTT
CDR3aa: CSAEKVTQYF

v_gene: TRBV7-9
d_gene: NA
j_gene: TRBJ1-6
len: 14
abundance: NA
CDR3nt: TGTGCCTGCAGCTCGGGGGTGGATAATTCACCCCTCCACTTT
CDR3aa: CACSSGVDNSPLHF

v_gene: TRBV24-1
d_gene: TRBD2
j_gene: TRBJ2-1
len: 14
abundance: NA
CDR3nt: TGTGCCACCAGTGGGGCGGGGGGGGAATATGAGCAGTTCTTC
CDR3aa: CATSGAGGEYEQFF

v_gene: TRBV3-1
d_gene: TRBD2
j_gene: TRBJ2-3
len: 16
abundance: few
CDR3nt: TGTGCCAGCAGCCTTACTACTAGCGGGAAGGCAGATACGCAGTATTTT
CDR3aa: CASSLTTSGKADTQYF

v_gene: TRBV20-1
d_gene: NA
j_gene: TRBJ2-3
len: 16
abundance: few
CDR3nt: TGCAGTGCTAGACCCCGCAGCAAACTTCGCACAGATACGCAGTATTTT
CDR3aa: CSARPRSKLRTDTQYF

v_gene: TRBV7-9
d_gene: NA
j_gene: TRBJ1-1
len: 14
abundance: few
CDR3nt: TGTGCCAGCAGCTCCTTGAGCGGACGCGGTGAAGCTTTCTTT
CDR3aa: CASSSLSGRGEAFF

v_gene: TRBV5-5
d_gene: NA
j_gene: TRBJ1-1
len: 14
abundance: NA
CDR3nt: TGTGCCAGCAGCCTGACAGATATGGGCACTGAAGCTTTCTTT
CDR3aa: CASSLTDMGTEAFF

v_gene: TRBV6-5
d_gene: TRBD2
j_gene: TRBJ2-7
len: 18
abundance: NA
CDR3nt: TGTGCCAGCAGTTACTCGAGGGCTAGCGGAAGCTCCTACAATGAGCAGTACTTC
CDR3aa: CASSYSRASGSSYNEQYF

v_gene: TRBV7-2
d_gene: NA
j_gene: TRBJ1-1
len: 12
abundance: NA
CDR3nt: TGTGCCAGCAGCTGGAGACAGGCAGAAGCTTTCTTT
CDR3aa: CASSWRQAEAFF

v_gene: TRBV4-2
d_gene: NA
j_gene: TRBJ2-4
len: 16
abundance: few
CDR3nt: TGTGCCAGCAGCCAAGCCGAGGGAGGCGGCAAAAACATTCAGTACTTC
CDR3aa: CASSQAEGGGKNIQYF

v_gene: TRBV10-3
d_gene: TRBD2
j_gene: TRBJ2-7
len: 14
abundance: NA
CDR3nt: TGTGCCATCACCGGGACTAGCGGGTACAATGAGCAGTACTTC
CDR3aa: CAITGTSGYNEQYF

v_gene: TRBV12-3/TRBV12-4
d_gene: NA
j_gene: TRBJ1-5
len: 17
abundance: once
CDR3nt: TGTGCCAGCAGTTTATACCGGGACCGACACTCCAATCAGCCCCAGCATTTT
CDR3aa: CASSLYRDRHSNQPQHF

v_gene: TRBV20-1
d_gene: TRBD1
j_gene: TRBJ1-1
len: 13
abundance: many
CDR3nt: TGCAGTGCACGGGGGACAGGGAACACTGAAGCTTTCTTT
CDR3aa: CSARGTGNTEAFF

v_gene: TRBV5-1
d_gene: NA
j_gene: TRBJ1-2
len: 14
abundance: few
CDR3nt: TGCGCCAGCTCGCCGGAGGGTAACAACTATGGCTACACCTTC
CDR3aa: CASSPEGNNYGYTF

v_gene: TRBV15
d_gene: TRBD1
j_gene: TRBJ2-6
len: 16
abundance: few
CDR3nt: TGTGCCACCAGCAGCGCAACAGGGGAAGGGGCCAACGTCCTGACTTTC
CDR3aa: CATSSATGEGANVLTF

v_gene: TRBV27
d_gene: NA
j_gene: TRBJ2-3
len: 16
abundance: NA
CDR3nt: TGTGCCAGCAGTTTATTAGCTAGCGCCCGCACAGATACGCAGTATTTT
CDR3aa: CASSLLASARTDTQYF

v_gene: TRBV12-3/TRBV12-4
d_gene: NA
j_gene: TRBJ1-2
len: 15
abundance: once
CDR3nt: TGTACCAGCAGTTCGCCCGGGACGACGATATATGGCTACACCTTC
CDR3aa: CTSSSPGTTIYGYTF

v_gene: TRBV29-1
d_gene: NA
j_gene: TRBJ1-2
len: 12
abundance: NA
CDR3nt: TGCAGCGTTGCCGACAGCCTCTATGGCTACACCTTC
CDR3aa: CSVADSLYGYTF

v_gene: TRBV6-1
d_gene: NA
j_gene: TRBJ1-4
len: 15
abundance: NA
CDR3nt: TGTGCCAGCAGTGACGGGCTTGCAACTAATGAAAAACTGTTTTTT
CDR3aa: CASSDGLATNEKLFF

v_gene: TRBV2
d_gene: TRBD1
j_gene: TRBJ2-4
len: 10
abundance: NA
CDR3nt: TGTGCCGTAGGACGGGACAGGCCGTACTTC
CDR3aa: CAVGRDRPYF

v_gene: TRBV4-1
d_gene: TRBD2
j_gene: TRBJ2-3
len: 16
abundance: few
CDR3nt: TGCGCCAGCAGCCGGGTGACGGGAGGAAGCACAGATACGCAGTATTTT
CDR3aa: CASSRVTGGSTDTQYF

v_gene: TRBV12-3/TRBV12-4
d_gene: NA
j_gene: TRBJ2-1
len: 12
abundance: few
CDR3nt: TGTGCCAGCACGCGACATCGGGATGAGCAGTTCTTC
CDR3aa: CASTRHRDEQFF

v_gene: TRBV20-1
d_gene: TRBD2
j_gene: TRBJ2-3
len: 16
abundance: NA
CDR3nt: TGCAGTGCTAGAGATCGGCTAGCGGGGGCCACAGGTACGCAGTATTTT
CDR3aa: CSARDRLAGATGTQYF

v_gene: TRBV3-1
d_gene: NA
j_gene: TRBJ1-2
len: 15
abundance: once
CDR3nt: TGTGCCAGCAGCCGATTGGGAGTCGTTAACTATGGCTACACCTTC
CDR3aa: CASSRLGVVNYGYTF

v_gene: TRBV7-2
d_gene: NA
j_gene: TRBJ2-2
len: 16
abundance: many
CDR3nt: TGTGCCAGCAGCTTAAGGCTAGCCGCTCCCGCCGGGGAGCTGTTTTTT
CDR3aa: CASSLRLAAPAGELFF

v_gene: TRBV11-2
d_gene: TRBD2
j_gene: TRBJ2-1
len: 20
abundance: few
CDR3nt: TGTGCCAGCAGCTTAGATTCGCGGCTAGCGGTGGTGGGAGGGGACAATGAGCAGTTCTTC
CDR3aa: CASSLDSRLAVVGGDNEQFF

v_gene: TRBV7-2
d_gene: NA
j_gene: TRBJ1-1
len: 16
abundance: few
CDR3nt: TGTGCCAGCAGCTTGTGGGGCATCGTAGAGGGCACTGAAGCTTTCTTT
CDR3aa: CASSLWGIVEGTEAFF

v_gene: TRBV29-1
d_gene: NA
j_gene: TRBJ2-5
len: 11
abundance: NA
CDR3nt: TGCAGCGTTGAAATCCAAGAGACCCAGTACTTC
CDR3aa: CSVEIQETQYF

v_gene: TRBV4-1
d_gene: TRBD2
j_gene: TRBJ2-5
len: 14
abundance: few
CDR3nt: TGCGCCAGCAGCGCCCCGGGACTAGCAGAGACCCAGTACTTC
CDR3aa: CASSAPGLAETQYF

v_gene: TRBV7-3
d_gene: NA
j_gene: TRBJ2-1
len: 14
abundance: once
CDR3nt: TGTGCCAGCAGCCCCTTTTCGCCCGGAGGGAGGCAGTTCTTC
CDR3aa: CASSPFSPGGRQFF

v_gene: TRBV5-1
d_gene: NA
j_gene: TRBJ1-1
len: 15
abundance: NA
CDR3nt: TGCGCCAGCAGCTTGGGCTCCCGGGTCAACACTGAAGCTTTCTTT
CDR3aa: CASSLGSRVNTEAFF

v_gene: TRBV6-2/TRBV6-3
d_gene: NA
j_gene: TRBJ2-3
len: 16
abundance: few
CDR3nt: TGTGCCAGCAGTATAGCCGGTGTGTTCCAACGGGATACGCAGTATTTT
CDR3aa: CASSIAGVFQRDTQYF

v_gene: TRBV20-1
d_gene: TRBD2
j_gene: TRBJ2-1
len: 18
abundance: few
CDR3nt: TGCAGTGCTAGAGATCACCCTAGCGGGAGTTATTCGCGGATTGAGCAGTTCTTC
CDR3aa: CSARDHPSGSYSRIEQFF

v_gene: TRBV7-8
d_gene: NA
j_gene: TRBJ2-3
len: 14
abundance: NA
CDR3nt: TGTGCCAGCACCTTAATCGGTGGCACAGATACGCAGTATTTT
CDR3aa: CASTLIGGTDTQYF

v_gene: TRBV29-1
d_gene: TRBD2
j_gene: TRBJ2-1
len: 18
abundance: many
CDR3nt: TGCAGCGTTGCGTTATATTGGACTAGCGGGAATCACTACAATGAGCAGTTCTTC
CDR3aa: CSVALYWTSGNHYNEQFF

v_gene: TRBV4-3
d_gene: NA
j_gene: TRBJ2-1
len: 17
abundance: NA
CDR3nt: TGCGCCAGCAGCCAAGATCATCCTAGCATATCCCCCGATGAGCAGTTCTTC
CDR3aa: CASSQDHPSISPDEQFF

v_gene: TRBV6-5
d_gene: TRBD1
j_gene: TRBJ1-2
len: 16
abundance: few
CDR3nt: TGTGCCAGCAGTTATATATCGCGAGGGACAGTCTATGGCTACACCTTC
CDR3aa: CASSYISRGTVYGYTF

v_gene: TRBV7-2
d_gene: TRBD1
j_gene: TRBJ1-2
len: 17
abundance: NA
CDR3nt: TGTGCCAGCAGCTTCAGTTTTTCACAGGGGTTGATCCATGGCTACACCTTC
CDR3aa: CASSFSFSQGLIHGYTF

v_gene: TRBV27
d_gene: NA
j_gene: TRBJ1-4
len: 14
abundance: NA
CDR3nt: TGTGCCAGCAGCGCTAGGGCCGCTAATGAAAAACTGTTTTTT
CDR3aa: CASSARAANEKLFF

v_gene: TRBV10-3
d_gene: TRBD1
j_gene: TRBJ1-4
len: 16
abundance: few
CDR3nt: TGTGCCATCAGTGAGTCAGGGGGCGCCACCCATGAAAAACTGTTTTTT
CDR3aa: CAISESGGATHEKLFF

v_gene: TRBV12-3/TRBV12-4
d_gene: TRBD1
j_gene: TRBJ1-2
len: 15
abundance: NA
CDR3nt: TGTGCCAGCATCCCGGACAGGGGAGGACTTGAGGGCTACACCTTC
CDR3aa: CASIPDRGGLEGYTF

v_gene: TRBV4-3
d_gene: TRBD1
j_gene: TRBJ2-7
len: 18
abundance: NA
CDR3nt: TGCGCCAGCAGCCAATCGCCTCCCGGGACAGGGATACTCTACGAGCAGTACTTC
CDR3aa: CASSQSPPGTGILYEQYF

v_gene: TRBV7-2
d_gene: NA
j_gene: TRBJ1-6
len: 12
abundance: NA
CDR3nt: TGTGCCAGCAGCTTACAGGGATTGAAGCTCCACTTT
CDR3aa: CASSLQGLKLHF

v_gene: TRBV4-3
d_gene: TRBD1
j_gene: TRBJ1-2
len: 16
abundance: few
CDR3nt: TGCGCCAGCAGCCAAACGAGACAGGGATTACACTATGGCTACACCTTC
CDR3aa: CASSQTRQGLHYGYTF

v_gene: TRBV7-2
d_gene: TRBD2
j_gene: TRBJ2-5
len: 15
abundance: NA
CDR3nt: TGTGCCAGCAGCTTAGCTCCCCGGGGGGAGGAGACCCAGTACTTC
CDR3aa: CASSLAPRGEETQYF

v_gene: TRBV5-1
d_gene: TRBD1
j_gene: TRBJ2-7
len: 14
abundance: few
CDR3nt: TGCGCCAGCAAGTCGACAGGGACAAGCTACGAGCAGTACTTC
CDR3aa: CASKSTGTSYEQYF

v_gene: TRBV10-3
d_gene: NA
j_gene: TRBJ2-7
len: 15
abundance: NA
CDR3nt: TGTGCCATCAGTGAACAGCAGGGTGGGTCCTACGAGCAGTACTTC
CDR3aa: CAISEQQGGSYEQYF

v_gene: TRBV9
d_gene: NA
j_gene: TRBJ1-2
len: 14
abundance: NA
CDR3nt: TGTGCCAGCAGCGTAGATTCCGGGTTGAGCGGCTACACCTTC
CDR3aa: CASSVDSGLSGYTF

v_gene: TRBV6-1
d_gene: NA
j_gene: TRBJ1-1
len: 14
abundance: few
CDR3nt: TGTGCCAGCAGTCAACAGGGTGGGGACACTGAAGCTTTCTTT
CDR3aa: CASSQQGGDTEAFF

v_gene: TRBV28
d_gene: NA
j_gene: TRBJ2-7
len: 15
abundance: few
CDR3nt: TGTGCCAGCAGTGAACCCTCGGGACGTAACTACGAGCAGTACTTC
CDR3aa: CASSEPSGRNYEQYF

v_gene: TRBV9
d_gene: NA
j_gene: TRBJ1-1
len: 15
abundance: NA
CDR3nt: TGTGCCAGCAGCCCCCGTGGCTTCCAGAACACTGAAGCTTTCTTT
CDR3aa: CASSPRGFQNTEAFF

v_gene: TRBV30
d_gene: NA
j_gene: TRBJ1-2
len: 13
abundance: NA
CDR3nt: TGTGCCTGGAGTGTATCAGGAGCCTATGGCTACACCTTC
CDR3aa: CAWSVSGAYGYTF

v_gene: TRBV29-1
d_gene: NA
j_gene: TRBJ1-2
len: 11
abundance: NA
CDR3nt: TGCAGCGTTGTGGCAGGGCCTGGCTACACCTTC
CDR3aa: CSVVAGPGYTF